Listed below are T cell receptor beta chains from one sample, sequenced in a study of blood T cell repertoires in COVID-19. Sequencing was performed with immunoSEQ multiplex PCR; in TCRdb, only in-frame clones are kept and a portion is missing. Among approximately 90,000 clones, roughly 87% were seen once, and the ten largest hold about 8.1%. Sequencing was performed on peripheral blood. Receptors originate from a man in his forties or fifties with acute or convalescent COVID-19. The CDR3 runs from the conserved cysteine through the conserved F or W.

v_call: TRBV5-6
j_call: TRBJ2-5
cdr3_aa: CASRSIGTGGRETQYF

v_call: TRBV7-2
j_call: TRBJ1-2
cdr3_aa: CASSLDRVGGYTF

v_call: TRBV6-2/TRBV6-3
j_call: TRBJ1-6
cdr3_aa: CASSPGALNSPLHF

v_call: TRBV5-6
j_call: TRBJ1-4
cdr3_aa: CASSLGVGGVGNEKLFF

v_call: TRBV7-3
j_call: TRBJ2-2
cdr3_aa: CASSPHPSGGNTGELFF

v_call: TRBV19
j_call: TRBJ1-4
cdr3_aa: CASSITRESYEKLFF

v_call: TRBV30
j_call: TRBJ2-3
cdr3_aa: CAWSGDWTDTQYF

v_call: TRBV18
j_call: TRBJ1-6
cdr3_aa: CASSRDRDHNSPLHF

v_call: TRBV19
j_call: TRBJ2-5
cdr3_aa: CASSIPGDRGRETQYF

v_call: TRBV6-1
j_call: TRBJ1-3
cdr3_aa: CASSEQGDTIYF

v_call: TRBV5-1
j_call: TRBJ1-3
cdr3_aa: CASSLDNSGNTIYF

v_call: TRBV29-1
j_call: TRBJ1-1
cdr3_aa: CSVDYLGNTEAFF

v_call: TRBV20-1
j_call: TRBJ2-7
cdr3_aa: CSARLINEQYF

v_call: TRBV6-1
j_call: TRBJ1-4
cdr3_aa: CASSELRSHGKLFF

v_call: TRBV5-1
j_call: TRBJ2-1
cdr3_aa: CASRNGGGPYNEQFF

v_call: TRBV5-1
j_call: TRBJ2-2
cdr3_aa: CASEMTGELFF

v_call: TRBV30
j_call: TRBJ2-1
cdr3_aa: CAWSGSDEQFF

v_call: TRBV18
j_call: TRBJ1-4
cdr3_aa: CASSTPPGQGAEKLFF

v_call: TRBV7-9
j_call: TRBJ1-3
cdr3_aa: CASSLAGVGNTIYF

v_call: TRBV2
j_call: TRBJ1-2
cdr3_aa: CASSLKGQGNYGYTF

v_call: TRBV21-1
j_call: TRBJ1-2
cdr3_aa: CASSPGGDREYYPYGYTF

v_call: TRBV19
j_call: TRBJ1-2
cdr3_aa: CASSIGGQGDGRDGYTF

v_call: TRBV19
j_call: TRBJ1-2
cdr3_aa: CASSIAGLRAREDGYTF

v_call: TRBV5-1
j_call: TRBJ1-2
cdr3_aa: CASSLRDRANGYTF

v_call: TRBV9
j_call: TRBJ2-5
cdr3_aa: CAKHRGHETQYF